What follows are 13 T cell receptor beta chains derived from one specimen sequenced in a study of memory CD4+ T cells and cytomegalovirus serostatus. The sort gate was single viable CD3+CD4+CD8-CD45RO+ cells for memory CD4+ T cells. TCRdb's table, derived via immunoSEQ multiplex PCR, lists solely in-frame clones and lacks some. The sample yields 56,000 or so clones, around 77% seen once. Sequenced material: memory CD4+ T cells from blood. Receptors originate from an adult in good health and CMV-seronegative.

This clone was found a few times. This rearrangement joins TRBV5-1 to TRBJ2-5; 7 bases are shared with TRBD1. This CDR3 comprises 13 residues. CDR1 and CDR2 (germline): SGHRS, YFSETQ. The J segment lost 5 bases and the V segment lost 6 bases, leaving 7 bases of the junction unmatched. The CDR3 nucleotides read TGCGCCAGCACCGTTACAGGGGCCGAGACCCAGTACTTC. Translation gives CASTVTGAETQYF.

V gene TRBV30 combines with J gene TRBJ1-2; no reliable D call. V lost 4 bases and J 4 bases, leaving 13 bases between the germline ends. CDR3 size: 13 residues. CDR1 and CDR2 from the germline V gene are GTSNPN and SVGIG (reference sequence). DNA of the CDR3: TGTGCCTGGACGGCAGGCTACTCCTATGGCTACACCTTC. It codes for CAWTAGYSYGYTF.

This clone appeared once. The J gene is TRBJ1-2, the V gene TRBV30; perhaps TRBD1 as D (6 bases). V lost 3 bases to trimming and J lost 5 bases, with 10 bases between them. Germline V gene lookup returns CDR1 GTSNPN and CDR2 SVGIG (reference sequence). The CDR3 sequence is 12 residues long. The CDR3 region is CAWRTGQYGYTF. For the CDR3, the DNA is TGTGCCTGGAGAACAGGGCAATATGGCTACACCTTC.

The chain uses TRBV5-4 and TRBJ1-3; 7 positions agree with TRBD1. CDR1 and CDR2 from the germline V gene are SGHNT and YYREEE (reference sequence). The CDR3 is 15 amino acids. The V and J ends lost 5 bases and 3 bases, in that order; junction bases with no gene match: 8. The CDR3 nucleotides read TGTGCCAGCAGTCCCGGACAGGCCTTTGGAAACACCATATATTTT. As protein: CASSPGQAFGNTIYF. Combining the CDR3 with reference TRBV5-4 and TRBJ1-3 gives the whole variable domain ETGVTQSPTHLIKTRGQQVTLRCSSQSGHNTVSWYQQALGQGPQFIFQYYREEENGRGNFPPRFSGLQFPNYSSELNVNALELDDSALYLCASSPGQAFGNTIYFGEGSWLTVV.

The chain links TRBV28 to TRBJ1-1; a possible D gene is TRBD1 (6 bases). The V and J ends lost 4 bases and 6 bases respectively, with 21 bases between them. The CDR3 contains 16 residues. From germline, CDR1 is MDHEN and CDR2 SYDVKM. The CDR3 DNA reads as TGTGCCAGCAGTTACCGGGACAATTACCTGAGCGCTGAAGCTTTCTTT. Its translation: CASSYRDNYLSAEAFF.

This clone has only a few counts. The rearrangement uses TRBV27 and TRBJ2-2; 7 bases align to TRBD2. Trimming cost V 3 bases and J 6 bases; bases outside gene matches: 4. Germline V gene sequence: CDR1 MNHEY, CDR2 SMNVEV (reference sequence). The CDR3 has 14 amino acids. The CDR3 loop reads CASSLATSPGELFF. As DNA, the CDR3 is TGTGCCAGCAGTTTGGCGACTAGCCCCGGGGAGCTGTTTTTT.

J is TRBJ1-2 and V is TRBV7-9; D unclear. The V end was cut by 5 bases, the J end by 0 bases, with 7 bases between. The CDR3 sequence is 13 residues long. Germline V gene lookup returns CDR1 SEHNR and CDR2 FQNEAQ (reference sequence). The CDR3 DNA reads TGTGCCAGCAGCCAACAGACTAACTATGGCTACACCTTC. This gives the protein CASSQQTNYGYTF.

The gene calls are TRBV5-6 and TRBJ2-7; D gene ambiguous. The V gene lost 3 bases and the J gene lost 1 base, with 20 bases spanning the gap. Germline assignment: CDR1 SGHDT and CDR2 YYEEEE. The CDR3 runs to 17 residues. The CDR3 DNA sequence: TGTGCCAGCAGCTCGAAACAAAGTAGTAAAGCTTCCTACGAGCAGTACTTC. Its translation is CASSSKQSSKASYEQYF. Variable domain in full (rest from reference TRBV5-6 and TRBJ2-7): DAGVTQSPTHLIKTRGQQVTLRCSPKSGHDTVSWYQQALGQGPQFIFQYYEEEERQRGNFPDRFSGHQFPNYSSELNVNALLLGDSALYLCASSSKQSSKASYEQYFGPGTRLTVT.

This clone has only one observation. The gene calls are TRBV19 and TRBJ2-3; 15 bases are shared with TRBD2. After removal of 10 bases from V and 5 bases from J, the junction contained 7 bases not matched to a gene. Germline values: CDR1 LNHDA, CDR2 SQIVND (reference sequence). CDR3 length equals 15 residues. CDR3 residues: CATTGLAGGRDTQYF. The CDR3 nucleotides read TGTGCCACCACGGGACTAGCGGGAGGAAGAGATACGCAGTATTTT.

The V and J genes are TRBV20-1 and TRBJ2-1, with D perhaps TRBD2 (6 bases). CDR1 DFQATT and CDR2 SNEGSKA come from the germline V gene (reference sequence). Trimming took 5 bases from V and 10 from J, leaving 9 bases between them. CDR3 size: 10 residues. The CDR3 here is CSARREEQFF. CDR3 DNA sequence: TGCAGTGCTCGGCGGGAAGAGCAGTTCTTC.

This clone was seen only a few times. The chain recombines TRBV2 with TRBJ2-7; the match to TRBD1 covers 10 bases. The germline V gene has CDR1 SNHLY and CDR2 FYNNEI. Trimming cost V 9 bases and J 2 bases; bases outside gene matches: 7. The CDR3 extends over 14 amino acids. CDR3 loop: CARGRGQGTYEQYF. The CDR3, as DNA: TGTGCCAGGGGTCGGGGACAGGGGACCTACGAGCAGTACTTC.

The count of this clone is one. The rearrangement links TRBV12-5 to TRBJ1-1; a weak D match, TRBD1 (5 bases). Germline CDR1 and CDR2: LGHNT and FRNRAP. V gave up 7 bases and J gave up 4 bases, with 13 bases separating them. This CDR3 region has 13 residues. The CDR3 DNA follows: TGTGCTAGTGCCCCACTCGACAGCACTGAAGCTTTCTTT. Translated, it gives CASAPLDSTEAFF.

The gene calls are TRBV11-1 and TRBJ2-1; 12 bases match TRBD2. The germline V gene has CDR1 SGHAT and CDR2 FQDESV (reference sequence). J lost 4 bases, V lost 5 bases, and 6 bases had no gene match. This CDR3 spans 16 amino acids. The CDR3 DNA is TGTGCCAGCAGCCTCGGACTAGCGGGGCTTTACAATGAGCAGTTCTTC. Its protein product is CASSLGLAGLYNEQFF. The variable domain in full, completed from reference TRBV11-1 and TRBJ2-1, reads EAEVAQSPRYKITEKSQAVAFWCDPISGHATLYWYRQILGQGPELLVQFQDESVVDDSQLPKDRFSAERLKGVDSTLKIQPAELGDSAMYLCASSLGLAGLYNEQFFGPGTRLTVL.